These T cell receptor beta chains were read from a single sample in a study of a mutant IDH1 vaccine in newly diagnosed glioma. Clones were read by immunoSEQ multiplex PCR, and TCRdb kept only the in-frame ones, dropping some. The sample carries about 92,000 clones, about 80% recorded once. This sample comprised PBMCs, obtained from a glioma patient treated with radiotherapy, temozolomide or both. These receptors all stem from a woman between 50 and 59 years old with glioma. The CDR3 runs from the conserved cysteine through the conserved F or W. Fields, in order: D gene, V gene, J gene, clone size, CDR3 protein, CDR3 DNA. A D gene is named only where the DNA matches it firmly. The size entry is marked missing in some rows and otherwise reads once, few, many or a size class.

-	TRBV25-1	TRBJ1-2	-	CASSSLGGNDHNGYTF	TGTGCCAGCAGTTCCCTGGGGGGGAACGATCACAATGGCTACACCTTC
TRBD1	TRBV5-4	TRBJ1-2	-	CASSLRQGPYGYTF	TGTGCCAGCAGCCTTAGACAGGGCCCCTATGGCTACACCTTC
-	TRBV10-3	TRBJ2-3	-	CATGPVDTQYF	TGTGCCACCGGGCCCGTCGATACGCAGTATTTT
-	TRBV5-1	TRBJ2-7	-	CASSLGSGSNEQYF	TGCGCCAGCAGCTTGGGTTCAGGGTCCAACGAGCAGTACTTC
-	TRBV30	TRBJ1-1	few	CALDPGTSGNTEAFF	TGTGCCTTAGACCCCGGGACCTCGGGGAACACTGAAGCTTTCTTT
-	TRBV6-5	TRBJ1-5	few	CASSYSGALGQPQHF	TGTGCCAGCAGTTACTCAGGGGCGCTCGGGCAGCCCCAGCATTTT
-	TRBV5-8	TRBJ1-1	few	CASSLKMNTEAFF	TGTGCCAGCAGCCTCAAAATGAACACTGAAGCTTTCTTT
-	TRBV6-5	TRBJ1-2	once	CASSYSGRLTYGYTF	TGTGCCAGCAGTTACTCCGGTAGACTCACCTATGGCTACACCTTC
-	TRBV6-5	TRBJ1-1	-	CASSKQGVITEAFF	TGTGCCAGCAGTAAACAGGGTGTCATCACTGAAGCTTTCTTT
-	TRBV5-1	TRBJ2-2	-	CASSLDGTETGELFF	TGCGCCAGCAGCTTGGATGGGACTGAGACCGGGGAGCTGTTTTTT
-	TRBV28	TRBJ1-2	-	CASSLKGPDYGYTF	TGTGCCAGCAGCCTTAAGGGGCCAGACTATGGCTACACCTTC
-	TRBV2	TRBJ2-7	-	CASRADSYEQYF	TGTGCCAGCAGGGCCGACAGCTACGAGCAGTACTTC
-	TRBV5-1	TRBJ1-6	once	CASSRAGDDNSPLHF	TGCGCCAGCAGCCGGGCAGGGGACGACAATTCGCCCCTCCACTTT
-	TRBV30	TRBJ1-6	-	CAWSVRTENSPLHF	TGTGCCTGGAGTGTTCGGACGGAGAATTCACCCCTCCACTTT
TRBD1	TRBV5-1	TRBJ1-1	few	CASSLAYAGGGNTEAFF	TGCGCCAGCAGCTTGGCCTATGCAGGGGGGGGGAACACTGAAGCTTTCTTT
-	TRBV18	TRBJ1-1	-	CASSQDENTEAFF	TGTGCCAGCTCACAGGATGAGAACACTGAAGCTTTCTTT
-	TRBV2	TRBJ2-7	few	CASSETAGSDEQYF	TGTGCCAGCAGTGAAACGGCAGGGTCGGACGAGCAGTACTTC
-	TRBV10-3	TRBJ2-5	-	CAISEETQYF	TGTGCCATCAGTGAAGAGACCCAGTACTTC
TRBD1	TRBV5-1	TRBJ1-1	-	CASNDRGHANTEAFF	TGCGCCAGCAACGACAGGGGGCACGCGAACACTGAAGCTTTCTTT
-	TRBV10-3	TRBJ2-3	-	CAIRGISTDTQYF	TGTGCCATCAGGGGAATTAGCACAGATACGCAGTATTTT
-	TRBV5-8	TRBJ1-5	once	CASSLEGDLNQPQHF	TGTGCCAGCAGCTTGGAAGGGGACCTCAATCAGCCCCAGCATTTT
-	TRBV9	TRBJ1-2	-	CASSLQTGWDGYTF	TGTGCCAGCAGCCTCCAGACCGGCTGGGATGGCTACACCTTC
-	TRBV6-6	TRBJ1-5	-	CASSYRDNQPQHF	TGTGCCAGCAGTTATAGGGATAATCAGCCCCAGCATTTT
-	TRBV14	TRBJ2-5	-	CASSSEGGWGETQYF	TGTGCCAGCAGCTCCGAGGGGGGATGGGGAGAGACCCAGTACTTC
TRBD1	TRBV6-1	TRBJ1-1	-	CASSPWTGSAEAFF	TGTGCCAGCAGTCCCTGGACAGGGAGCGCTGAAGCTTTCTTT
-	TRBV2	TRBJ1-1	-	CASSSGPNTEAFF	TGTGCCAGCAGCTCGGGACCGAACACTGAAGCTTTCTTT
TRBD1	TRBV9	TRBJ1-6	-	CASSVAGTGVDSPLHF	TGTGCCAGCAGCGTAGCCGGGACAGGGGTTGATTCACCCCTCCACTTT
-	TRBV6-1	TRBJ2-3	-	CASRSTDTQYF	TGTGCCAGCAGAAGCACAGATACGCAGTATTTT
-	TRBV11-3	TRBJ1-1	-	CASSAGNTEAFF	TGTGCCAGCAGCGCGGGGAACACTGAAGCTTTCTTT
TRBD2	TRBV6-5	TRBJ2-1	-	CASSYSSGGYNEQFF	TGTGCCAGCAGTTACTCCTCGGGGGGCTACAATGAGCAGTTCTTC
-	TRBV10-2	TRBJ2-5	-	CASSDLDQETQYF	TGCGCCAGCAGTGATCTCGACCAGGAGACCCAGTACTTC
-	TRBV6-6	TRBJ1-1	-	CASSTKLTEAFF	TGTGCCAGCAGCACAAAGCTCACTGAAGCTTTCTTT
-	TRBV11-2	TRBJ1-2	-	CASSSGVGKTNYGYTF	TGTGCCAGCAGCAGCGGCGTCGGGAAGACTAACTATGGCTACACCTTC
-	TRBV6-6	TRBJ2-1	once	CASSPTGPPSNEQFF	TGTGCCAGCAGCCCTACAGGGCCTCCCTCGAATGAGCAGTTCTTC
-	TRBV5-5	TRBJ2-6	-	CASSLEGHRSGANVLTF	TGTGCCAGCAGCTTGGAGGGACACCGCTCTGGGGCCAACGTCCTGACTTTC
-	TRBV27	TRBJ1-6	-	CASTSAGSPLHF	TGTGCCAGCACCTCCGCTGGTTCACCCCTCCACTTT
-	TRBV27	TRBJ1-1	-	CASRSLMNTEAFF	TGTGCCAGCAGGAGCCTCATGAACACTGAAGCTTTCTTT
TRBD1	TRBV6-5	TRBJ2-7	-	CASRDRGLTYEQYF	TGTGCCAGCAGGGACAGGGGGCTTACCTACGAGCAGTACTTC
TRBD1	TRBV18	TRBJ1-5	-	CASSAPGQGAIRSNQPQHF	TGTGCCAGCTCAGCACCGGGACAGGGGGCGATTCGAAGCAATCAGCCCCAGCATTTT
-	TRBV4-2	TRBJ1-1	few	CASSQDSGSSDAFF	TGTGCCAGCAGCCAAGATTCGGGGTCCTCGGATGCTTTCTTT
TRBD2	TRBV19	TRBJ2-7	once	CASSIWSGETYEQYF	TGTGCCAGTAGTATATGGAGCGGGGAGACCTACGAGCAGTACTTC
TRBD2	TRBV14	TRBJ2-5	-	CASSQDSAGWETQYF	TGTGCCAGCAGCCAAGACTCAGCGGGGTGGGAGACCCAGTACTTC
-	TRBV12-5	TRBJ1-1	once	CASAPRENTEAFF	TGTGCTAGTGCCCCAAGGGAGAACACTGAAGCTTTCTTT
-	TRBV6-5	TRBJ1-2	-	CASSPEVGNYGYTF	TGTGCCAGCAGTCCGGAGGTCGGCAACTATGGCTACACCTTC
TRBD1	TRBV7-9	TRBJ1-2	-	CASAPGTGHYGYTF	TGTGCCAGTGCCCCGGGGACAGGGCACTATGGCTACACCTTC
TRBD1	TRBV15	TRBJ1-2	-	CATSSGQGAGWGYTF	TGTGCCACCAGCAGTGGACAGGGGGCTGGGTGGGGCTACACCTTC
-	TRBV2	TRBJ1-2	-	CASRKGGQGGLDGYTF	TGTGCCAGCAGGAAGGGCGGTCAGGGTGGGCTGGATGGCTACACCTTC
-	TRBV25-1	TRBJ1-2	-	CASSERRGSGYGYTF	TGTGCCAGCAGTGAGAGGAGGGGATCCGGGTATGGCTACACCTTC
-	TRBV28	TRBJ1-3	-	CASGGASGAGNTIYF	TGTGCCAGCGGCGGGGCGAGTGGGGCTGGAAACACCATATATTTT
-	TRBV13	TRBJ2-2	-	CASSYAGKPNTGELFF	TGTGCCAGCAGTTATGCGGGGAAGCCGAACACCGGGGAGCTGTTTTTT
-	TRBV6-1	TRBJ1-5	-	CASSPRGRDQPQHF	TGTGCCAGCAGTCCCCGGGGGAGAGATCAGCCCCAGCATTTT
-	TRBV9	TRBJ2-7	-	CASSVEPRSVAHEQYF	TGTGCCAGCAGCGTGGAACCCCGGTCAGTCGCCCACGAGCAGTACTTC
TRBD1	TRBV6-5	TRBJ1-1	few	CASSSTGNVAFF	TGTGCCAGCAGCTCGACAGGGAACGTAGCTTTCTTT
-	TRBV18	TRBJ1-1	-	CASSPPGGMGTEAFF	TGTGCCAGCTCACCACCGGGGGGCATGGGGACTGAAGCTTTCTTT
-	TRBV7-3	TRBJ2-5	once	CAPSWGMVETQYF	TGTGCCCCCTCTTGGGGTATGGTTGAGACCCAGTACTTC
TRBD1	TRBV7-6	TRBJ2-7	-	CASSLEDRGRGEQYF	TGTGCCAGCAGCTTAGAGGACAGGGGGCGCGGCGAGCAGTACTTC
-	TRBV18	TRBJ2-5	-	CASSPAYGETQYF	TGTGCCAGCTCACCCGCCTATGGTGAGACCCAGTACTTC
TRBD2	TRBV6-4	TRBJ2-2	-	CASSVLAGNTGELFF	TGTGCCAGCAGTGTCCTAGCGGGGAACACCGGGGAGCTGTTTTTT
-	TRBV28	TRBJ1-5	-	CASSPPPRVRSNQPQHF	TGTGCCAGCAGTCCGCCCCCCCGGGTTAGGAGCAATCAGCCCCAGCATTTT
-	TRBV7-2	TRBJ2-7	-	CASSLDRAVSYEQYF	TGTGCCAGCAGCTTAGACAGGGCCGTCTCCTACGAGCAGTACTTC